What follows are 2 T cell receptor beta chains derived from one specimen sequenced in a study of beta chain features in type 1 diabetes. The entirety of the isolated RNA underwent reverse transcription, so expressed TCRB transcripts were sequenced. The data were produced by immunoSEQ multiplex PCR, yet TCRdb's version contains in-frame clones alone and is incomplete. This table holds around 300,000 clones, 8% found once. Sequenced material: central memory CD4+ T cells from blood. These receptors came from a woman in her late teens or twenties in good health.

This clone was observed a few times. The V gene is TRBV5-6, the J gene TRBJ2-2, with 9 bases that match TRBD1. The CDR3 is 18 residues long. CDR1 is SGHDT and CDR2 is YYEEEE in the germline V gene. The V gene end was trimmed by 4 bases and the J gene end by 5 bases; junction bases not matched to a gene: 15. CDR3 DNA sequence: TGTGCCAGCAGCCCGGGGACAGGGCGACACCGGAGGACCGGGGAGCTGTTTTTT. Translating it yields CASSPGTGRHRRTGELFF.

The chain employs TRBV5-6 and TRBJ2-1, with 8 bases matching TRBD2. Germline-derived CDR1 and CDR2 are SGHDT and YYEEEE. The CDR3 has 15 residues. V gave up 4 bases and J gave up 2 bases; unmatched junction bases: 5. The CDR3 is CASSPGLDAYNEQFF. Written as DNA, the CDR3 is TGTGCCAGCAGCCCGGGACTAGACGCCTACAATGAGCAGTTCTTC.